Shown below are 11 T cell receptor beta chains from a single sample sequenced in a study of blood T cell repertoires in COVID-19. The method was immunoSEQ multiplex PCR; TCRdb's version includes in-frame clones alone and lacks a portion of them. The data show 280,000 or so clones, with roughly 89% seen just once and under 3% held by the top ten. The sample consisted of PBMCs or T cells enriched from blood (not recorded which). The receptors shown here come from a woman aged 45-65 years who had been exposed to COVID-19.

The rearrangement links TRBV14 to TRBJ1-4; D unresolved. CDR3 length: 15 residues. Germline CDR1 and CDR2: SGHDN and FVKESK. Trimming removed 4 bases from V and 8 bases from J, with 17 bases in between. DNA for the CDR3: TGTGCCAGCAGCCCCCGAGGAGGGCTGGCAGAAAAACTGTTTTTT. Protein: CASSPRGGLAEKLFF.

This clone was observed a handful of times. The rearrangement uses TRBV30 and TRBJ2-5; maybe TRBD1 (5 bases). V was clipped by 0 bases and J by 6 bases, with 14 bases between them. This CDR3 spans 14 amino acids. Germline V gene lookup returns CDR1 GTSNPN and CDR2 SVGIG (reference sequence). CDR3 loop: CAWSVSGFVKTQYF. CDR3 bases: TGTGCCTGGAGTGTATCAGGGTTTGTAAAGACCCAGTACTTC.

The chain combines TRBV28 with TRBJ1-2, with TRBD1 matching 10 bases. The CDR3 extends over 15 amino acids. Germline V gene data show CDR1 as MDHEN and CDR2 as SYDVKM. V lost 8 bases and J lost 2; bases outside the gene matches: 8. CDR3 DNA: TGTGCCAGCTCTAATCCGGGACAGGGGAACTATGGCTACACCTTC. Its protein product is CASSNPGQGNYGYTF.

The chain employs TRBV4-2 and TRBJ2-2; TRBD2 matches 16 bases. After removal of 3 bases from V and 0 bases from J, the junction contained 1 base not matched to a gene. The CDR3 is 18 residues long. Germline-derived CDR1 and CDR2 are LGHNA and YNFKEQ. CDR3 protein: CASSQGTSGGANTGELFF. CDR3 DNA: TGTGCCAGCAGCCAGGGGACTAGCGGGGGGGCGAACACCGGGGAGCTGTTTTTT.

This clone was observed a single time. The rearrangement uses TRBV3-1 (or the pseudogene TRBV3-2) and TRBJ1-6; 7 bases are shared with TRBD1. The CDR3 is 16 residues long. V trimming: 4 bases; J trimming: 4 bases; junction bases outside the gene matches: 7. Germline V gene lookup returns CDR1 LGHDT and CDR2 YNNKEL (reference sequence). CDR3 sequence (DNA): TGTGCCAGCAGCCGATCTGGGACAGCATATAATTCACCCCTCCACTTT. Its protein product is CASSRSGTAYNSPLHF.

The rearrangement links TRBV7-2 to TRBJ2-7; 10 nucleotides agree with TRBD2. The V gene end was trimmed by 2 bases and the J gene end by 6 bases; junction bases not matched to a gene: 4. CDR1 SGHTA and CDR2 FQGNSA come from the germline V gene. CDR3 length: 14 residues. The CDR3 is CASSLQAGGLEQYF. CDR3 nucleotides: TGTGCCAGCAGCTTACAAGCGGGGGGGCTCGAGCAGTACTTC.

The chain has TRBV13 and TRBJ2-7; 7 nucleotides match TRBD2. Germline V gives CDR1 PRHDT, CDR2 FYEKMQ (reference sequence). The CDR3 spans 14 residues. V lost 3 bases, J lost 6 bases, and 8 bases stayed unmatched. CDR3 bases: TGTGCCAGCAGCTTGGGGGGGTCAAGGCGCGAGCAGTACTTC. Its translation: CASSLGGSRREQYF.

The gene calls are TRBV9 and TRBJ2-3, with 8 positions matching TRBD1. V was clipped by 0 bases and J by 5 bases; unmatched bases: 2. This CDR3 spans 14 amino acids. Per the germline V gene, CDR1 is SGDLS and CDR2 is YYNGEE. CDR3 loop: CASSVDTGGDTQYF. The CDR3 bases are TGTGCCAGCAGCGTAGATACAGGGGGAGATACGCAGTATTTT.

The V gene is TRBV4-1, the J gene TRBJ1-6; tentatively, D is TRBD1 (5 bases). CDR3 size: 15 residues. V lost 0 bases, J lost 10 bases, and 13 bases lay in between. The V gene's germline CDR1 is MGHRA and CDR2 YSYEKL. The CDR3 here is CASSQDRGGTSPLHF. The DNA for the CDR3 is TGCGCCAGCAGCCAAGATCGGGGGGGAACCTCACCCCTCCACTTT.

The CDR3 is CASSPSGLDTQYF. The CDR3 DNA reads TGTGCCAGCAGTCCCTCCGGGTTGGATACGCAGTATTTT. The rearrangement uses TRBV28 and TRBJ2-3; D unclear. CDR3 length: 13 residues. V lost 5 bases, J lost 6 bases, and 12 bases lay in between. CDR1 is MDHEN, CDR2 SYDVKM, per germline.

The CDR3 sequence: CASSQGFAATGYEQYF. The CDR3 DNA reads as TGTGCCAGCAGCCAAGGGTTCGCGGCAACCGGCTACGAGCAGTACTTC. The chain joins TRBV3-1 (or the pseudogene TRBV3-2) to TRBJ2-7, with D unclear. CDR1 and CDR2 from the germline V gene are LGHDT and YNNKEL (reference sequence). V lost 1 base and J lost 3, with 16 bases in between. CDR3 size: 16 residues.